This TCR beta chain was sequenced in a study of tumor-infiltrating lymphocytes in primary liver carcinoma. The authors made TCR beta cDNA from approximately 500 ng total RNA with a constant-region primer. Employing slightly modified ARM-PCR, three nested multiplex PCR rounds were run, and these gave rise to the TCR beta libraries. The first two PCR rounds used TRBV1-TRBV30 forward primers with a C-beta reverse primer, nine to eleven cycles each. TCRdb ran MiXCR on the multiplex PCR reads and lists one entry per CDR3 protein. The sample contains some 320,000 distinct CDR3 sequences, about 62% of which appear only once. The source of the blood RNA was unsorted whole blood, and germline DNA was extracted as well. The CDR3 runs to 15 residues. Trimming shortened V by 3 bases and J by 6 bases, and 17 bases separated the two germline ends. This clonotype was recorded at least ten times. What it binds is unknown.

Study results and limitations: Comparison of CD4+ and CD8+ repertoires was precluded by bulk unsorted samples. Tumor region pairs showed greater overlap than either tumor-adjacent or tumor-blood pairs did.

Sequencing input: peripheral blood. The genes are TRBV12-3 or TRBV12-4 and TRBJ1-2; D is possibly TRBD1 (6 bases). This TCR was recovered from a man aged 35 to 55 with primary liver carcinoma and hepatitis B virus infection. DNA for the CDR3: TGTGCCAGCAGTTTGAGCGTTCCCAACAGGGATGGCTACACCTTC. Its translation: CASSLSVPNRDGYTF.